Listed below are T cell receptor beta chains from one sample, sequenced in a study of T cells after yellow fever vaccination. TCRdb analysed the 5' RACE reads with MiXCR anew, one entry per CDR3 protein. The sample has around 160,000 distinct CDR3 sequences, approximately 6.7% seen once. The source material was CD4+ T cells sorted from PBMCs, sampled 5 days after the first yellow fever vaccination. These receptor sequences come from a young man who received the YFV17D yellow fever vaccine. Each CDR3 is given with its conserved first and last residue. The D gene is left open where the match is weak. Part of the rows lack a size; the others show once, few, many or a class for expanded clones.

CDR3nt | CDR3aa | j_gene | len | v_gene | abundance | d_gene
TGTGCCAGCAGTCTGGGGGAATCCGGAAACACCATATATTTT | CASSLGESGNTIYF | TRBJ1-3 | 14 | TRBV6-1 | many | NA
TGTGCCAGCAGTGGGGACAGGGACGGCTACACCTTC | CASSGDRDGYTF | TRBJ1-2 | 12 | TRBV2 | NA | TRBD1
TGCGCCAGCAGCCAAGATTTGATTCTAGCGGGGGGGCCTGGCACAGATACGCAGTATTTT | CASSQDLILAGGPGTDTQYF | TRBJ2-3 | 20 | TRBV4-3 | many | TRBD2
TGTGCCAGCAAAGAGCGAGGCTCCTACAATGAGCAGTTCTTC | CASKERGSYNEQFF | TRBJ2-1 | 14 | TRBV28 | NA | NA
TGTGCCAGTAGTATAGCTCCCCAGGTGGAGACCCAGTACTTC | CASSIAPQVETQYF | TRBJ2-5 | 14 | TRBV19 | many | NA
TGCGCCAGCAGCCAGGGCGGGTACGACAAAAACATTCAGTACTTC | CASSQGGYDKNIQYF | TRBJ2-4 | 15 | TRBV4-3 | many | NA
TGTGCCAGCAGCCGACAGGATGAAGCTTTCTTT | CASSRQDEAFF | TRBJ1-1 | 11 | TRBV7-9 | NA | NA
TGTGCCAGCAGCGCCGGGGGGGTAATAGAGACCCAGTACTTC | CASSAGGVIETQYF | TRBJ2-5 | 14 | TRBV7-2 | many | TRBD2
TGCGCCAGCAGCTTCGGGACCCTCGTTGATACGCAGTATTTT | CASSFGTLVDTQYF | TRBJ2-3 | 14 | TRBV5-1 | many | NA
TGTGCCAGCAGCTTGGTGGGGGTGTCGGGCCCGAGTAGTTGTACCTTC | CASSLVGVSGPSSCTF | TRBJ1-2 | 16 | TRBV5-5 | few | NA
TGTGCCAGCAGTTACCGGTTGAAGCAGTTCTTC | CASSYRLKQFF | TRBJ2-1 | 11 | TRBV6-5 | NA | NA
TGCGCCAGCAGCCCACGATTAACTAAAGCATCAGATACGCAGTATTTT | CASSPRLTKASDTQYF | TRBJ2-3 | 16 | TRBV4-1 | many | NA
TGTGCCAGCTCACCATTTTCGGCCGTCCAAGAGACCCAGTACTTC | CASSPFSAVQETQYF | TRBJ2-5 | 15 | TRBV18 | few | NA
TGTGCCAGCAGCTACCGACGAAGCAGTACCGGGGAGCTGTTTTTT | CASSYRRSSTGELFF | TRBJ2-2 | 15 | TRBV7-2 | many | NA
TGTGCCAGCAGTTTCGCCAACACTGAAGCTTTCTTT | CASSFANTEAFF | TRBJ1-1 | 12 | TRBV28 | many | NA
TGTGCCAGCAATTTACTCGATGCGGTATCAGATACGCAGTATTTT | CASNLLDAVSDTQYF | TRBJ2-3 | 15 | TRBV11-2 | few | NA
TGTGCCAGCAGCTTGGCCGCCCAGGGGGCGCGGGAGCAGTACTTC | CASSLAAQGAREQYF | TRBJ2-7 | 15 | TRBV5-5 | many | TRBD1
TGTGCCACTCAGGGACAGAGTAATGAAAAACTGTTTTTT | CATQGQSNEKLFF | TRBJ1-4 | 13 | TRBV2 | NA | TRBD1